Listed below are T cell receptor beta chains from one sample, sequenced in a study of OX40 agonist ivuxolimab in advanced cancers. TCRdb's table, derived via immunoSEQ multiplex PCR, lists solely in-frame clones and lacks some. The sample gives around 100,000 clones, 75% to 95% of which show up once; roughly 0.56% is in the top ten. This sample comprised CD4+ or CD8+ T cells sorted from blood, obtained in a trial of the OX40 agonist ivuxolimab. These receptor sequences come from an adult with an advanced solid tumor such as melanoma, head and neck, liver or kidney cancer. Each CDR3 is given with its conserved first and last residue. A D gene is named only where the DNA matches it firmly. The size of a clone is reported for some rows only, either as once, few or many, or as a class for expanded clones.

V gene,clone size,D gene,J gene,CDR3 protein,CDR3 DNA
TRBV19,NA,TRBD1,TRBJ2-3,CASSIQGADTQYF,TGTGCCAGTAGTATACAGGGGGCGGATACGCAGTATTTT
TRBV4-1,NA,TRBD1,TRBJ1-5,CASSQVTGGNGQPQHF,TGCGCCAGCAGCCAAGTAACAGGGGGTAATGGTCAGCCCCAGCATTTT
TRBV29-1,NA,NA,TRBJ2-5,CSVDSGLETQYF,TGCAGCGTTGATTCAGGGTTGGAGACCCAGTACTTC
TRBV10-3,NA,TRBD2,TRBJ2-2,CAISVGLAGLNTGELFF,TGTGCCATCAGTGTGGGACTAGCGGGGTTGAACACCGGGGAGCTGTTTTTT
TRBV18,NA,NA,TRBJ2-5,CASSPTTQETQYF,TGTGCCAGCTCCCCGACCACTCAAGAGACCCAGTACTTC
TRBV9,NA,NA,TRBJ2-4,CASSPRGLAKNIQYF,TGTGCCAGCAGCCCCCGGGGACTAGCCAAAAACATTCAGTACTTC
TRBV5-1,NA,NA,TRBJ2-1,CASSLVQGEGEQFF,TGCGCCAGCAGCTTGGTGCAGGGGGAGGGTGAGCAGTTCTTC
TRBV10-2,NA,TRBD2,TRBJ2-3,CASSVASGRATDTQYF,TGCGCCAGCAGTGTCGCTAGCGGGAGGGCCACAGATACGCAGTATTTT
TRBV19,NA,NA,TRBJ1-5,CASSAVDRDQPQHF,TGTGCCAGTAGTGCCGTGGACAGAGATCAGCCCCAGCATTTT
TRBV29-1,NA,TRBD2,TRBJ2-1,CSVRGMAGDHNEQFF,TGCAGCGTTCGAGGTATGGCGGGAGACCACAATGAGCAGTTCTTC
TRBV5-8,NA,NA,TRBJ2-6,CASSLERGTGANVLTF,TGTGCCAGCAGCTTAGAAAGGGGGACTGGGGCCAACGTCCTGACTTTC
TRBV28,NA,TRBD2,TRBJ2-1,CASSGGSGKWNEQFF,TGTGCCAGCAGTGGGGGGAGCGGGAAATGGAATGAGCAGTTCTTC
TRBV7-2,once,NA,TRBJ2-3,CASSLAGRSTPTDTQYF,TGTGCCAGCAGCTTAGCGGGCCGGAGCACTCCCACAGATACGCAGTATTTT
TRBV29-1,NA,NA,TRBJ1-2,CSVEFTGVGLYGYTF,TGCAGCGTTGAATTTACGGGGGTGGGCCTCTATGGCTACACCTTC
TRBV23-1,NA,NA,TRBJ2-7,CASSQLSTSGFHEQYF,TGCGCCAGCAGTCAATTAAGCACCTCCGGGTTTCACGAGCAGTACTTC
TRBV10-3,NA,NA,TRBJ1-5,CAISLGANNQPQHF,TGTGCCATCAGCCTCGGAGCAAACAATCAGCCCCAGCATTTT
TRBV7-3,once,NA,TRBJ2-1,CASSLTAESSYNEQFF,TGTGCCAGCAGCTTAACCGCTGAGAGCTCCTACAATGAGCAGTTCTTC
TRBV18,NA,NA,TRBJ2-2,CASSPGTSTGELFF,TGTGCCAGCTCACCCGGGACGTCGACCGGGGAGCTGTTTTTT
TRBV6-6,once,NA,TRBJ1-1,CASSYGGGTEAFF,TGTGCCAGCAGTTATGGGGGAGGCACTGAAGCTTTCTTT
TRBV7-3,NA,TRBD2,TRBJ2-3,CASSAGLANTQYF,TGTGCCAGCAGCGCGGGACTAGCCAATACGCAGTATTTT
TRBV19,NA,NA,TRBJ1-1,CASSIRRGGDTEAFF,TGTGCCAGTAGTATTAGGCGGGGGGGAGACACTGAAGCTTTCTTT
TRBV6-4,NA,NA,TRBJ2-7,CASSDCEQYF,TGTGCCAGCAGTGACTGTGAGCAGTACTTC
TRBV11-2,NA,NA,TRBJ2-2,CASSLVRPNTGELFF,TGTGCCAGCAGCTTAGTTCGCCCGAACACCGGGGAGCTGTTTTTT
TRBV7-9,NA,NA,TRBJ2-2,CASSARRNTNTGELFF,TGTGCCAGCAGCGCCAGACGAAATACGAACACCGGGGAGCTGTTTTTT
TRBV2,NA,NA,TRBJ2-7,CASSEAPRGVYEQYF,TGTGCCAGCAGTGAAGCACCCCGGGGCGTCTACGAGCAGTACTTC
TRBV5-1,NA,TRBD2,TRBJ2-5,CASSLYSGSEQTQYF,TGCGCCAGCAGCCTGTATAGCGGGAGCGAGCAGACCCAGTACTTC
TRBV19,NA,TRBD1,TRBJ1-1,CASSPTRQGGRTEAFF,TGTGCCAGTAGTCCAACCCGACAGGGGGGGAGGACTGAAGCTTTCTTT
TRBV5-1,NA,NA,TRBJ1-2,CASSESGNYGYTF,TGCGCCAGCAGCGAGTCTGGGAACTATGGCTACACCTTC
TRBV27,NA,TRBD1,TRBJ2-7,CASSFLWTGVPYEQYF,TGTGCCAGCAGTTTTCTGTGGACAGGCGTACCCTACGAGCAGTACTTC
TRBV4-1,few,NA,TRBJ2-3,CASSPDRTQSTDTQYF,TGCGCCAGCAGCCCTGACAGGACCCAAAGCACAGATACGCAGTATTTT
TRBV12-5,NA,NA,TRBJ2-1,CASGAWDSYNEQFF,TGTGCTAGTGGGGCCTGGGACTCCTACAATGAGCAGTTCTTC
TRBV2,once,TRBD1,TRBJ2-5,CASNGAGTGQETQYF,TGTGCCAGCAACGGCGCCGGGACAGGCCAAGAGACCCAGTACTTC
TRBV2,NA,NA,TRBJ1-5,CASSERAGGNQPQHF,TGTGCCAGCAGTGAACGAGCAGGAGGCAATCAGCCCCAGCATTTT
TRBV9,once,TRBD2,TRBJ2-2,CASSNSGRAPGELFF,TGTGCCAGCAGCAATAGCGGGAGGGCCCCCGGGGAGCTGTTTTTT
TRBV18,NA,NA,TRBJ2-7,CASSLDGYEQYF,TGTGCCAGCTCACTGGACGGCTACGAGCAGTACTTC
TRBV28,NA,NA,TRBJ2-2,CASSSLNTGELFF,TGTGCCAGCAGTTCACTTAACACCGGGGAGCTGTTTTTT
TRBV6-5,NA,NA,TRBJ2-5,CASSYDGGTGKTQYF,TGTGCCAGCAGTTACGATGGTGGGACGGGAAAGACCCAGTACTTC
TRBV19,once,TRBD2,TRBJ2-2,CASKAKGGRATGELFF,TGTGCCAGTAAGGCCAAGGGCGGGAGGGCCACCGGGGAGCTGTTTTTT
TRBV11-2,NA,TRBD1,TRBJ2-7,CASTARDSPVGQYF,TGTGCCAGCACCGCCCGGGACAGCCCCGTCGGGCAGTACTTC
TRBV15,NA,NA,TRBJ2-2,CATQYGRNTGELFF,TGTGCCACCCAATATGGGAGAAACACCGGGGAGCTGTTTTTT
TRBV29-1,NA,TRBD1,TRBJ2-5,CSVLGQGARETQYF,TGCAGCGTCCTCGGACAGGGGGCAAGGGAGACCCAGTACTTC
TRBV5-1,once,NA,TRBJ2-7,CASSLGGGLYEQYF,TGCGCCAGCAGCCTGGGAGGGGGACTCTACGAGCAGTACTTC
TRBV18,NA,NA,TRBJ1-1,CASSPPEYWDLLNTEAFF,TGTGCCAGCTCACCACCGGAATACTGGGATCTCCTGAACACTGAAGCTTTCTTT
TRBV4-2,NA,NA,TRBJ2-1,CASSQGLGGSNEQFF,TGTGCCAGCAGCCAAGGGTTAGGGGGGAGCAATGAGCAGTTCTTC
TRBV28,NA,TRBD1,TRBJ2-2,CASSSDRDFTGELFF,TGTGCCAGCTCCTCGGACAGGGATTTCACCGGGGAGCTGTTTTTT
TRBV7-3,NA,NA,TRBJ2-1,CASSPTLRSPNEQFF,TGTGCCAGCAGCCCAACCCTGCGGAGTCCAAATGAGCAGTTCTTC
TRBV4-1,NA,TRBD1,TRBJ2-7,CASSQGTGEQYF,TGCGCCAGCAGCCAGGGGACAGGCGAGCAGTACTTC
TRBV18,NA,TRBD1,TRBJ2-7,CASSERQGRVYEQYF,TGTGCCAGCTCAGAACGACAGGGTCGAGTCTACGAGCAGTACTTC
TRBV18,NA,TRBD2,TRBJ2-3,CASQAGGSTDTQYF,TGTGCCAGTCAAGCGGGAGGGAGCACAGATACGCAGTATTTT
TRBV19,NA,TRBD2,TRBJ2-3,CASSIGTSGSTDTQYF,TGTGCCAGTAGTATTGGGACTAGCGGGAGCACAGATACGCAGTATTTT
TRBV18,NA,NA,TRBJ2-5,CASSPYGGQETQYF,TGTGCCAGCTCCCCCTACGGGGGCCAAGAGACCCAGTACTTC
TRBV9,once,NA,TRBJ2-1,CASSVLREPGVTEQFF,TGTGCCAGCAGCGTCCTCCGGGAGCCGGGGGTTACGGAGCAGTTCTTC
TRBV7-2,NA,NA,TRBJ2-1,CASSPDYSYNEQFF,TGTGCCAGCAGCCCCGACTATTCCTACAATGAGCAGTTCTTC
TRBV6-4,NA,NA,TRBJ2-5,CASRKSLRERQTQYF,TGTGCCAGCAGGAAAAGCCTCCGGGAGCGGCAGACCCAGTACTTC